The clone carrying this TCR beta chain appeared a few times. The ends lost 5 bases at V and 5 bases at J; junction bases unmatched: 5. CDR1 is MNHNY and CDR2 is SVGAGI in the germline V gene (reference sequence). The CDR3 has 15 residues. This entry is derived from a study of technical replicates of blood from a few donors. The data were produced by immunoSEQ multiplex PCR, yet TCRdb's version contains in-frame clones alone and is incomplete. Seen here are 65,000 to 80,000 clones, approximately 91% observed once, and the top ten hold about 0.4%. V usage is TRBV6-6 and J usage is TRBJ1-5; TRBD1 matches at 11 bases. The TCR comes from a human donor in good health. The source material was T cells isolated from PBMCs. This CDR3 reads CASSVPGQGDQPQHF. DNA of the CDR3: TGTGCCAGCAGTGTACCGGGACAGGGGGATCAGCCCCAGCATTTT.